This passage covers 23 T cell receptor beta chains from one sample sequenced in a study of PD-L1 blockade in urothelial cancer. Clones were sequenced by immunoSEQ multiplex PCR, and TCRdb holds only the in-frame ones, with some missing. The sample lists around 50,000 clones, approximately 85% seen once, with about 2% in the top ten. Time point: peripheral blood 6 weeks after treatment start. The specimen was PBMCs, collected around atezolizumab (anti-PD-L1) treatment. The receptors were gathered from a man aged 45 to 65 with urothelial cancer.

This clone has only a few counts. The genes are TRBV9 and TRBJ2-5; 8 nucleotides match TRBD2. V dropped 0 bases and J dropped 5; count of bases not matched to a gene: 9. Germline values: CDR1 SGDLS, CDR2 YYNGEE. The CDR3 is 16 residues long. The CDR3 protein is CASSVDGSGIRETQYF. In nucleotides, the CDR3 is TGTGCCAGCAGCGTAGATGGTAGCGGGATTCGGGAGACCCAGTACTTC. The whole variable domain, filled in from reference TRBV9 and TRBJ2-5, reads DSGVTQTPKHLITATGQRVTLRCSPRSGDLSVYWYQQSLDQGLQFLIQYYNGEERAKGNILERFSAQQFPDLHSELNLSSLELGDSALYFCASSVDGSGIRETQYFGPGTRLLVL.

The V call is TRBV9, the J call TRBJ2-7; possibly TRBD1 for D (6 bases). V was cut by 3 bases and J by 3 bases, with 10 bases left in between. The CDR3 consists of 13 residues. Germline V gene lookup returns CDR1 SGDLS and CDR2 YYNGEE. As DNA, the CDR3 is TGTGCCAGCAGCGCGACAGGTTACTACGAGCAGTACTTC. Translation gives CASSATGYYEQYF.

This chain connects TRBV18 to TRBJ2-3, with D hard to call. Trimming left V 1 base short and J 2 bases short, with 13 bases between. The CDR3 runs 16 residues. CDR1 is KGHSH and CDR2 is LQKENI in the germline V gene. Here the CDR3 reads CASSPLSSGNTDTQYF. CDR3 coding DNA: TGTGCCAGCTCACCACTTTCGTCAGGAAACACAGATACGCAGTATTTT.

This chain connects TRBV5-1 to TRBJ2-7, with 10 bases identical to TRBD2. Trimming cost V 3 bases and J 4 bases; bases outside gene matches: 4. CDR3 length: 14 amino acids. Germline-derived CDR1 and CDR2 are SGHRS and YFSETQ. The CDR3 is CASSWTSGSYEQYF. The CDR3 DNA reads as TGCGCCAGCAGCTGGACTAGCGGCTCGTACGAGCAGTACTTC.

This sequence joins TRBV2 and TRBJ1-1; TRBD1 aligns across 7 bases. The V gene's germline CDR1 is SNHLY and CDR2 FYNNEI. V lost 6 bases and J lost 11; bases outside the gene matches: 15. This CDR3 is 14 amino acids long. CDR3 DNA: TGTGCCAGCAGCCAAGACAGGGTCCGGATTGGGGCTTTCTTT. As protein: CASSQDRVRIGAFF.

CDR3 nucleotides: TGTGCCAGTAGTATCAGGGGTATCGGAGAGACCCAGTACTTC. As protein: CASSIRGIGETQYF. The chain uses TRBV19 and TRBJ2-5; D is perhaps TRBD1 (6 bases). V lost 3 bases and J lost 4, with 12 bases in between. The CDR3 is 14 amino acids. Germline-derived CDR1 and CDR2 are LNHDA and SQIVND (reference sequence). The entire variable domain, with the rest obtained from reference TRBV19 and TRBJ2-5, is as follows: DGGITQSPKYLFRKEGQNVTLSCEQNLNHDAMYWYRQDPGQGLRLIYYSQIVNDFQKGDIAEGYSVSREKKESFPLTVTSAQKNPTAFYLCASSIRGIGETQYFGPGTRLLVL.

This clone was recorded once. This chain connects TRBV6-1 to TRBJ1-2; D is possibly TRBD1 (5 bases). Germline V lookup: CDR1 MNHNS, CDR2 SASEGT. The CDR3 is 13 amino acids. V gave up 10 bases and J gave up 0 bases, with 12 bases separating them. The chain's CDR3 is CATTTDSNYGYTF. The CDR3 coding sequence is TGTGCCACCACGACAGATTCTAACTATGGCTACACCTTC.

V and J are TRBV10-1 and TRBJ2-3; TRBD2 matches at 8 bases. V shed 2 bases, J shed 0 bases, and the junction held 7 bases outside the gene matches. The CDR3 runs 17 residues. Looked up from germline, CDR1 is WNHNN and CDR2 is SYGVQD (reference sequence). CDR3 in amino acids: CASSEVAGLISTDTQYF. CDR3 in DNA: TGCGCCAGCAGTGAGGTAGCGGGGCTTATTAGCACAGATACGCAGTATTTT.

The chain uses TRBV12-5 and TRBJ2-7; D perhaps matches TRBD1 (6 bases). Germline values: CDR1 LGHNT, CDR2 FRNRAP. The length of the CDR3 is 13 residues. Trimming removed 6 bases from V and 3 bases from J, with 12 bases in between. CDR3 in DNA: TGTGCTAGTGGGCCGACAGGACTCTACGAGCAGTACTTC. This gives the protein CASGPTGLYEQYF.

The chain combines TRBV9 with TRBJ2-1; 8 bases line up with TRBD2. This CDR3 is 16 amino acids long. Germline V lookup: CDR1 SGDLS, CDR2 YYNGEE. V shed 3 bases and J 7 bases; nucleotides not matched to a gene: 12. CDR3 nucleotides: TGTGCCAGCAGCGGAGTAGCGGGAATCTCAGGGAATGAGCAGTTCTTC. This encodes CASSGVAGISGNEQFF.

V usage is TRBV19 and J usage is TRBJ1-5; 7 bases align to TRBD1. V lost 1 base and J lost 3; bases outside the gene matches: 6. The CDR3 consists of 16 residues. The germline V gene encodes CDR1 LNHDA and CDR2 SQIVND (reference sequence). As DNA, the CDR3 is TGTGCCAGTAGTATAGGCCCAGGGGGAACCAATCAGCCCCAGCATTTT. Translated, it gives CASSIGPGGTNQPQHF.

The V call is TRBV4-3, the J call TRBJ2-7; D is possibly TRBD1 (7 bases). V was shortened by 0 bases and J by 8 bases, with 17 bases between the two germline ends. The CDR3 is 15 amino acids. Germline assignment: CDR1 LGHNA and CDR2 YSLEER. DNA for the CDR3: TGCGCCAGCAGCCAAGATTGGGGCCAGGGGGGTAAGCAGTACTTC. Amino acids: CASSQDWGQGGKQYF.

A single count supports this clone. The genes are TRBV6-6 and TRBJ1-3, with a weak D call TRBD1 (5 bases). Germline V CDR1 and CDR2: MNHNY, SVGAGI (reference sequence). V was pared by 4 bases and J by 1 base, with 14 bases between. The CDR3 spans 16 residues. The CDR3 is CASSWNRQGSGNTIYF. DNA of the CDR3: TGTGCCAGCAGTTGGAACCGCCAGGGATCTGGAAACACCATATATTTT.

The chain combines TRBV10-3 with TRBJ2-2, with D possibly matching TRBD1 (6 bases). The CDR3 has 14 amino acids. Germline loops: CDR1 ENHRY, CDR2 SYGVKD. Trimming pared 10 bases from V and 0 bases from J, leaving 12 bases between. CDR3 loop: CATRDNANTGELFF. CDR3 nucleotides: TGTGCCACCCGGGACAACGCGAACACCGGGGAGCTGTTTTTT.

Relative to its sample, this clone is medium-sized. This sequence joins TRBV19 and TRBJ1-3, with D perhaps matching TRBD1 (6 bases). V lost 5 bases, J lost 0 bases, and 11 bases lay in between. The germline gives CDR1 LNHDA, CDR2 SQIVND (reference sequence). This CDR3 contains 15 residues. The CDR3 DNA reads as TGTGCCAGTAGTTATCAAGGGGGCTCTGGAAACACCATATATTTT. This translates into CASSYQGGSGNTIYF.

The rearrangement uses TRBV7-3 and TRBJ2-5; TRBD2 agrees at 9 bases. The V gene end was trimmed by 3 bases and the J gene end by 1 base; junction bases not matched to a gene: 0. Germline V lookup: CDR1 SGHTA, CDR2 FQGTGA. The CDR3 totals 14 residues. The CDR3 spells CASSLTSGQETQYF. CDR3 DNA: TGTGCCAGCAGCTTGACTAGCGGCCAAGAGACCCAGTACTTC.

In its sample, this clone was seen a few times. The CDR3 nucleotides are TGTGCCCGGGACAGCAGAGCTAACTATGGCTACACCTTC. It is translated as CARDSRANYGYTF. The V call is TRBV30, the J call TRBJ1-2; 7 nucleotides agree with TRBD1. V shed 8 bases, J shed 0 bases, and the junction held 6 bases outside the gene matches. CDR1 and CDR2 (germline): GTSNPN, SVGIG (reference sequence). CDR3 length: 13 amino acids.

The V gene is TRBV30, the J gene TRBJ1-1; 7 positions agree with TRBD1. Looked up from germline, CDR1 is GTSNPN and CDR2 is SVGIG (reference sequence). Trimming took 5 bases from V and 0 from J; bases not matched to a gene: 6. This CDR3 is built from 14 residues. CDR3 region: CAWGQVRLNTEAFF. CDR3 DNA: TGTGCCTGGGGACAGGTGCGGTTGAACACTGAAGCTTTCTTT.

V gene TRBV28 combines with J gene TRBJ1-1; 7 bases fit TRBD1. The V segment lost 10 bases and the J segment 6 bases; nucleotides outside the gene matches: 11. CDR3 length equals 13 residues. Germline assignment: CDR1 MDHEN and CDR2 SYDVKM. CDR3 nucleotides: TGTGCCACCTCAGGGGGGATTGTTGCTGAAGCTTTCTTT. Translated: CATSGGIVAEAFF.

The chain couples TRBV29-1 to TRBJ2-5; possibly TRBD1 for D (6 bases). Trimming removed 7 bases at V and 5 bases at J, with 14 bases between. The CDR3 loop spans 12 amino acids. Per the germline V gene, CDR1 is SQVTM and CDR2 is ANQGSEA. CDR3 coding DNA: TGCAGCGGTAAACAGGGTTCCGAGACCCAGTACTTC. Its protein product is CSGKQGSETQYF.

The chain recombines TRBV2 with TRBJ2-3, with 10 bases aligning to TRBD2. The J segment lost 6 bases and the V segment lost 5 bases, leaving 8 bases of the junction unmatched. Germline CDR1 SNHLY, CDR2 FYNNEI. There are 15 residues in the CDR3. DNA for the CDR3: TGTGCCAGCAGTAAACTAGCGGGGTACATGGATACGCAGTATTTT. Its translation: CASSKLAGYMDTQYF.

The chain combines TRBV2 with TRBJ2-3; D is ambiguous. This CDR3 is 16 amino acids long. V was pared by 0 bases and J by 4 bases, with 14 bases between. From germline, CDR1 is SNHLY and CDR2 FYNNEI. The DNA for the CDR3 is TGTGCCAGCAGTGAAGCGAGCCTCCCTACGTCAGATACGCAGTATTTT. This gives the protein CASSEASLPTSDTQYF.

The chain is built from TRBV7-6 and TRBJ2-3, with TRBD1 matching over 9 bases. Germline-derived CDR1 and CDR2 are SGHVS and FNYEAQ. The CDR3 runs to 17 residues. With V trimmed by 4 bases and J by 2 bases, 10 bases remained unmatched. The CDR3 region has the DNA TGTGCCAGCAGCTCCATAGGGTGGGACAGGGACACAGATACGCAGTATTTT. Translating it yields CASSSIGWDRDTDTQYF.